This TCR beta chain was recovered during a study of monozygotic twins with cystic fibrosis. Whole-study findings and limits: Age, concordance and disease severity did not associate with shared CDR3 numbers. Co-twins had the most similar V usage for 13 of 16 pairs, J for 8.

The V gene's germline CDR1 is SGHRS and CDR2 YFSETQ. V was pared by 4 bases and J by 2 bases, with 8 bases of the junction left unmatched. The CDR3 has 15 amino acids. Concerning this clone: What it recognizes is unknown.

Data came from immunoSEQ multiplex PCR; TCRdb stores just in-frame clones and leaves some out. The data contain around 14,000 clones, around 83% of them singletons. V usage is TRBV5-1 and J usage is TRBJ1-1; 7 bases line up with TRBD1. Sequenced sample: blood. The receptor's source is a boy younger than 18 with cystic fibrosis. The CDR3 region has the DNA TGCGCCAGCAGCCTTTACGGACAGGTTAACACTGAAGCTTTCTTT. This sequence encodes CASSLYGQVNTEAFF.